The 4 T cell receptor beta chains given below trace back to one sample, sequenced in a study of T cells in Graves' hyperthyroidism and ophthalmopathy. From RNA transcripts, TCR beta CDR3 regions were amplified. The TCR CDR3 was amplified in a first-round RT-PCR using the HTBI primer set. Using its own MiXCR run on the multiplex PCR reads, TCRdb lists one record per CDR3 protein. The sample consists of around 300,000 distinct CDR3 sequences, roughly a fifth of them appearing once. The sequenced sample consisted of blood. These TCRs come from a man aged 50 to 59 with Graves' ophthalmopathy.

J is TRBJ1-1 and V is TRBV6-2 or TRBV6-3, with 9 bases fitting TRBD1. With V trimmed by 6 bases and J by 4 bases, 9 bases remained unmatched. Germline CDR1 is MNHEY and CDR2 is SVGEGT. This CDR3 is 15 amino acids long. DNA for the CDR3: TGTGCCAGCAGATGGGGACAGGGATCTGCCACTGAAGCTTTCTTT. Translation gives CASRWGQGSATEAFF.

V and J are TRBV27 and TRBJ1-2; maybe TRBD1 (5 bases). The CDR3 covers 13 residues. CDR1 is MNHEY, CDR2 SMNVEV, per germline (reference sequence). V dropped 1 base and J dropped 7 bases, with 10 bases sitting between them. The CDR3 bases are TGTGCCAGCAGTTTATTTGGCGGGGGTGGCTACACCTTC. Encoded protein: CASSLFGGGGYTF.

This clonotype was recorded a few times. V and J are TRBV9 and TRBJ2-1, with 7 positions matching TRBD2. Germline CDR1 reads SGDLS; CDR2 reads YYNGEE. This CDR3 spans 18 amino acids. V gave up 5 bases and J gave up 0 bases; unmatched junction bases: 14. The chain's CDR3 is CASSPYGRGRDSYNEQFF. In DNA form, the CDR3 reads TGTGCCAGCAGTCCATACGGCCGCGGGAGAGACTCCTACAATGAGCAGTTCTTC.

The V and J genes are TRBV27 and TRBJ1-3, with D unclear. With 5 bases removed from V and 4 bases from J, the gap between germline ends came to 15 bases. The CDR3 extends over 15 amino acids. Germline V gene data show CDR1 as MNHEY and CDR2 as SMNVEV (reference sequence). The CDR3 is CASSPLAKSGNTIYF. CDR3 sequence (DNA): TGTGCCAGCAGTCCCCTGGCCAAGTCAGGAAACACCATATATTTT.